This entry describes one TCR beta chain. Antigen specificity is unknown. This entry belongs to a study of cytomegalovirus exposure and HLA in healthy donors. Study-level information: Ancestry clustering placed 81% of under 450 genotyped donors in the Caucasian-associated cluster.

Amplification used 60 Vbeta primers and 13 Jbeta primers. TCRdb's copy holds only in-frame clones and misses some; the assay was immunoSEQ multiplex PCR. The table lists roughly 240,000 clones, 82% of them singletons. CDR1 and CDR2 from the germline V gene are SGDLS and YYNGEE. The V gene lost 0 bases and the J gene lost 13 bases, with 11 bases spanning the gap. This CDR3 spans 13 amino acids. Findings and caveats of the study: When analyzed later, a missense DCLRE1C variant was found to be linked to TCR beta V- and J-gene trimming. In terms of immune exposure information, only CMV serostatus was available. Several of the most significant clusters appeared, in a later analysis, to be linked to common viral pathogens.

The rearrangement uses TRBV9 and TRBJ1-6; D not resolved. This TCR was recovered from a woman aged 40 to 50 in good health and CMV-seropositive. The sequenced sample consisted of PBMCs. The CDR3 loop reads CASSVEFSGPLHF. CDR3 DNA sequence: TGTGCCAGCAGCGTAGAGTTCTCGGGTCCCCTCCACTTT.